This TCR beta chain stems from a study of T cell responses to AZD1222 COVID-19 vaccine. As to this clone: Antigen unknown.

Sequenced by immunoSEQ multiplex PCR; TCRdb stores in-frame clones only, minus some. The sample carries about 110,000 clones, roughly 89% recorded once. Whole-study findings and limits: Reports indicate that nearly half of spike-specific TCRs are directed at unmutated variant regions.

The germline gives CDR1 MDHEN, CDR2 SYDVKM. V lost 8 bases and J 8 bases, leaving 13 bases between the germline ends. This CDR3 is 11 amino acids long. V and J are TRBV28 and TRBJ2-7, with D perhaps given as TRBD1 or TRBD2 (6 bases each). The sample was peripheral blood, taken on day 0 of MenACWY control vaccination. This clonotype originated in an adult in good health. The CDR3 loop reads CASGGAGQQYF. The CDR3 DNA sequence: TGTGCCAGCGGGGGCGCGGGGCAGCAGTACTTC. The entire variable domain, with the rest obtained from reference TRBV28 and TRBJ2-7, is as follows: DVKVTQSSRYLVKRTGEKVFLECVQDMDHENMFWYRQDPGLGLRLIYFSYDVKMKEKGDIPEGYSVSREKKERFSLILESASTNQTSMYLCASGGAGQQYFGPGTRLTVT.